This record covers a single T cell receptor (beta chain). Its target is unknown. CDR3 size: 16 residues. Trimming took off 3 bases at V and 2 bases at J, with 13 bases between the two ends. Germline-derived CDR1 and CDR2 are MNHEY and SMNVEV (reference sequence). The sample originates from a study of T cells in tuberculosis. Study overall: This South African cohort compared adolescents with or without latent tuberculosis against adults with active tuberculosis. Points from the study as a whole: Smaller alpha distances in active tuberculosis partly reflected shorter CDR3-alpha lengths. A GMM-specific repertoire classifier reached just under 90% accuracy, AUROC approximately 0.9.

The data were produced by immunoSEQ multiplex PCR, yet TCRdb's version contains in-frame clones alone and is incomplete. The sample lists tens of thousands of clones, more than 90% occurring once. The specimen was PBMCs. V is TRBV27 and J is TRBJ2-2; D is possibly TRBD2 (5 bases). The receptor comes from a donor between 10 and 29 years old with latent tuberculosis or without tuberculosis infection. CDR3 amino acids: CASSFVRALNTGELFF. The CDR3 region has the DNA TGTGCCAGCAGTTTTGTGCGGGCATTAAACACCGGGGAGCTGTTTTTT.